This is a list of T cell receptor beta chains from one sample in a study of cytomegalovirus exposure and HLA in healthy donors. Some clones are missing from TCRdb's copy, which holds only in-frame ones; the method was immunoSEQ multiplex PCR. The profile shows around 160,000 clones, more than 60% of them singletons. Sequencing was done on a sample of PBMCs. The receptors were gathered from a man aged 35 to 55 in good health and CMV-seropositive. The CDR3 runs from the conserved cysteine through the conserved F or W. Each record gives: CDR3 protein, CDR3 DNA, V gene, clone size, D gene, J gene. The D gene is left open where the match is weak. The size entry is marked missing in some rows and otherwise reads once, few, many or a size class.

CDR3: CAFILLGGAYGYTF; DNA: TGTGCCTTCATCCTACTAGGGGGCGCCTATGGCTACACCTTC; V: TRBV5-8; size: -; D: TRBD1; J: TRBJ1-2
CDR3: CASSLGEQPQYF; DNA: TGCGCCAGCAGCTTGGGTGAACAACCGCAGTACTTC; V: TRBV5-1; size: -; D: -; J: TRBJ2-7
CDR3: CSVLRQTLSTDTQYF; DNA: TGCAGCGTTTTAAGACAGACCCTTAGCACAGATACGCAGTATTTT; V: TRBV29-1; size: once; D: -; J: TRBJ2-3
CDR3: CSVGGGDYGYTF; DNA: TGCAGCGTTGGGGGCGGTGACTATGGCTACACCTTC; V: TRBV29-1; size: -; D: -; J: TRBJ1-2
CDR3: CATSGETGELPNYGYTF; DNA: TGTGCCACCAGCGGGGAGACAGGGGAGCTCCCTAACTATGGCTACACCTTC; V: TRBV15; size: -; D: TRBD1; J: TRBJ1-2
CDR3: CASSLRLAGDTSTDTQYF; DNA: TGTGCCAGCAGTCTAAGACTAGCGGGAGACACTAGCACAGATACGCAGTATTTT; V: TRBV28; size: -; D: TRBD2; J: TRBJ2-3
CDR3: CASSPQGGAGNTIYF; DNA: TGTGCCAGCTCACCACAGGGAGGCGCTGGAAACACCATATATTTT; V: TRBV18; size: -; D: -; J: TRBJ1-3
CDR3: CASSPPGQAGKTQYF; DNA: TGCGCCAGCAGCCCTCCGGGCCAGGCGGGAAAGACCCAGTACTTC; V: TRBV5-1; size: -; D: -; J: TRBJ2-5
CDR3: CASSQAGTSAHNEQFF; DNA: TGTGCCAGCAGCCAGGCCGGGACTAGCGCTCACAATGAGCAGTTCTTC; V: TRBV4-2; size: -; D: TRBD2; J: TRBJ2-1
CDR3: CASSLASGTDTQYF; DNA: TGTGCCAGCAGCTTAGCTAGCGGCACAGATACGCAGTATTTT; V: TRBV7-9; size: -; D: -; J: TRBJ2-3